Presented here are 26 T cell receptor beta chains from one specimen sequenced in a study of T cells after posttransplantation cyclophosphamide. The table came from immunoSEQ multiplex PCR; TCRdb's copy has only in-frame clones and leaves some out. Here the sample spans 45,000 to 65,000 clones, around 83% being singletons. The sequenced material came from PBMCs. The receptors come from a man aged 25-40 years with a blood cancer, CMV-positive, and with a related stem cell donor.

The rearrangement uses TRBV30 and TRBJ1-2; 12 bases line up with TRBD1. Germline assignment: CDR1 GTSNPN and CDR2 SVGIG (reference sequence). Trimming removed 1 base from V and 7 bases from J; junction bases left unmatched: 7. The CDR3 is 15 residues long. CDR3 DNA: TGTGCCTGGAGTGCCCCCGGGACAGGGGGCAGTGGCTACACCTTC. This translates into CAWSAPGTGGSGYTF.

The gene calls are TRBV7-3 and TRBJ1-2, with D tentatively TRBD1 (6 bases). The germline CDR1 and CDR2 sequences are SGHTA and FQGTGA. This CDR3 spans 15 amino acids. V lost 5 bases to trimming and J lost 3 bases, with 16 bases between them. In DNA, the CDR3 is TGTGCCAGCAGCACGGGACACAGCCTAGACTATGGCTACACCTTC. Amino acid sequence: CASSTGHSLDYGYTF.

This clone was recorded once. The V and J genes are TRBV30 and TRBJ2-6, with 7 bases matching TRBD1. The germline CDR1 and CDR2 sequences are GTSNPN and SVGIG (reference sequence). The J segment lost 0 bases and the V segment lost 3 bases, leaving 5 bases of the junction unmatched. The CDR3 runs to 16 residues. CDR3 sequence reads: CAWRLTGLSGANVLTF. The CDR3 coding sequence is TGTGCCTGGAGGCTGACAGGGCTCTCTGGGGCCAACGTCCTGACTTTC.

The chain uses TRBV28 and TRBJ2-7, with D hard to call. This CDR3 comprises 11 residues. Germline CDR1 and CDR2: MDHEN and SYDVKM. V was cut by 6 bases and J by 4 bases, with 7 bases left in between. The CDR3 sequence is CASSSTYEQYF. The CDR3 DNA reads TGTGCCAGCAGCTCTACGTACGAGCAGTACTTC. The complete variable domain, with remaining parts taken from reference TRBV28 and TRBJ2-7, reads DVKVTQSSRYLVKRTGEKVFLECVQDMDHENMFWYRQDPGLGLRLIYFSYDVKMKEKGDIPEGYSVSREKKERFSLILESASTNQTSMYLCASSSTYEQYFGPGTRLTVT.

The V and J genes are TRBV18 and TRBJ1-4, with D possibly being TRBD1 (5 bases). CDR3 length: 14 amino acids. Germline CDR1 and CDR2: KGHSH and LQKENI. Trimming stripped 5 bases from V and 4 bases from J, with 11 bases between. As DNA, the CDR3 is TGTGCCAGCTCATCGGGGGGGGTTAATGAAAAACTGTTTTTT. This translates into CASSSGGVNEKLFF.

The chain couples TRBV7-9 to TRBJ1-4, with TRBD1 matching 10 bases. The CDR3 is 14 residues long. The germline CDR1 and CDR2 sequences are SEHNR and FQNEAQ (reference sequence). Trimming took 5 bases from V and 6 from J; bases not matched to a gene: 3. This CDR3 is CASSQDRGHEKLFF. CDR3 DNA: TGTGCCAGCAGCCAAGACAGGGGGCATGAAAAACTGTTTTTT.

This chain links TRBV6-5 with TRBJ1-2; 7 bases agree with TRBD1. Per germline, CDR1 MNHEY and CDR2 SVGAGI. This CDR3 contains 13 residues. Germline trimming cut 2 bases from V and 5 bases from J; bases unmatched to any gene: 2. CDR3 loop: CASSYAGGYGYTF. CDR3 bases: TGTGCCAGCAGTTACGCAGGGGGGTATGGCTACACCTTC.

This clone was seen only a few times. The chain couples TRBV7-2 to TRBJ1-4; the match to TRBD1 covers 8 bases. CDR3 length: 16 residues. Trimming removed 5 bases from V and 8 bases from J; junction bases left unmatched: 13. Germline V gene data show CDR1 as SGHTA and CDR2 as FQGNSA. The CDR3 protein is CASSVPPGGAFEKLFF. Written as DNA, the CDR3 is TGTGCCAGCAGCGTACCCCCAGGGGGCGCCTTCGAAAAACTGTTTTTT.

J is TRBJ1-2 and V is TRBV2; 7 bases agree with TRBD1. V was pared by 7 bases and J by 5 bases, with 10 bases of the junction left unmatched. Germline values: CDR1 SNHLY, CDR2 FYNNEI. This CDR3 is 14 amino acids long. CDR3 protein: CASTRAGTEYGYTF. In DNA form, the CDR3 reads TGTGCCAGCACCAGGGCAGGGACAGAGTATGGCTACACCTTC.

This chain links TRBV19 with TRBJ1-2, with 7 bases aligning to TRBD1. Germline V gene lookup returns CDR1 LNHDA and CDR2 SQIVND (reference sequence). J lost 4 bases, V lost 2 bases, and 10 bases had no gene match. The CDR3 runs to 16 residues. Here the CDR3 DNA reads TGTGCCAGTAGTATATTTAGAGGGGGCGAAAGCTATGGCTACACCTTC. This translates into CASSIFRGGESYGYTF.

The chain carries TRBV5-1 and TRBJ2-2, with 10 bases fitting TRBD1. V was clipped by 8 bases and J by 5 bases; unmatched bases: 9. The CDR3 is 15 residues long. CDR1 is SGHRS, CDR2 YFSETQ, per germline. The CDR3 sequence: CASYRDRGGTGELFF. Written as DNA, the CDR3 is TGCGCCAGTTACCGGGACAGGGGAGGTACCGGGGAGCTGTTTTTT. The full variable domain, completed using reference TRBV5-1 and TRBJ2-2, is KAGVTQTPRYLIKTRGQQVTLSCSPISGHRSVSWYQQTPGQGLQFLFEYFSETQRNKGNFPGRFSGRQFSNSRSEMNVSTLELGDSALYLCASYRDRGGTGELFFGEGSRLTVL.

The genes are TRBV5-1 and TRBJ2-3; 9 positions agree with TRBD1. The CDR3 is made up of 15 amino acids. Germline lookup yields CDR1 SGHRS and CDR2 YFSETQ. V lost 4 bases to trimming and J lost 3 bases; unmatched junction nucleotides: 6. The chain's CDR3 is CASSVQGAGTDTQYF. The CDR3 coding sequence is TGCGCCAGCAGCGTACAGGGGGCAGGGACAGATACGCAGTATTTT.

The rearrangement links TRBV11-2 to TRBJ2-1, with 9 bases lining up with TRBD1. Unmatched junction bases numbered 5, after V lost 1 base and J lost 10 bases. There are 14 residues in the CDR3. Germline CDR1 is SGHAT and CDR2 is FQNNGV. The CDR3 region has the DNA TGTGCCAGCAGCTTAGTACAGGGGGCGGTGGAGCAGTTCTTC. Its protein is CASSLVQGAVEQFF.

The V and J genes are TRBV7-3 and TRBJ2-1; 14 bases fit TRBD2. V shed 2 bases and J 0 bases; nucleotides not matched to a gene: 6. The germline V gene has CDR1 SGHTA and CDR2 FQGTGA. This CDR3 contains 19 residues. In DNA form, the CDR3 reads TGTGCCAGCAGCTTAGTGGGACTAGCGGGAGCGGGCTCCTACAATGAGCAGTTCTTC. Residues: CASSLVGLAGAGSYNEQFF.

CDR3 sequence: CASSLLAGVGELFF. Here the CDR3 DNA reads TGCGCCAGCAGCTTACTAGCGGGAGTCGGGGAGCTGTTTTTT. The V gene is TRBV5-1, the J gene TRBJ2-2; 11 bases map to TRBD2. The CDR3 totals 14 residues. Germline loops: CDR1 SGHRS, CDR2 YFSETQ. J lost 7 bases, V lost 2 bases, and 1 base had no gene match.

The V gene is TRBV6-5, the J gene TRBJ2-7, with TRBD1 as a possible D gene (6 bases). Looked up from germline, CDR1 is MNHEY and CDR2 is SVGAGI. There are 14 residues in the CDR3. V dropped 4 bases and J dropped 4 bases, with 14 bases sitting between them. This chain's CDR3 is CASSLSGESYEQYF. In nucleotides, the CDR3 is TGTGCCAGCAGTTTGTCAGGGGAAAGTTACGAGCAGTACTTC.

The chain carries TRBV18 and TRBJ2-2; 9 bases agree with TRBD2. CDR1 is KGHSH and CDR2 is LQKENI in the germline V gene. The CDR3 runs 15 residues. Germline trimming cut 8 bases from V and 5 bases from J; bases unmatched to any gene: 9. This chain's CDR3 is CASQLSGSVTGELFF. In DNA form, the CDR3 reads TGTGCCAGCCAGCTTAGCGGGAGCGTGACCGGGGAGCTGTTTTTT.

This chain links TRBV6-5 with TRBJ1-1; no reliable D call. CDR1 and CDR2 from the germline V gene are MNHEY and SVGAGI. CDR3 length: 12 amino acids. Trimming removed 10 bases at V and 8 bases at J, with 17 bases between. The CDR3 loop is CATIARGGEAFF. CDR3 coding DNA: TGTGCCACGATAGCCCGAGGTGGAGAAGCTTTCTTT.

The gene calls are TRBV23-1 and TRBJ2-6, with 7 bases identical to TRBD2. TRBV23-1 carries the ORF label, with uncertain function. The V segment lost 0 bases and the J segment 2 bases; nucleotides outside the gene matches: 1. The CDR3 contains 16 residues. CDR3 coding DNA: TGCGCCAGCAGTCAATCTGGGGGGGCTGGGGCCAACGTCCTGACTTTC. Its protein is CASSQSGGAGANVLTF.

This clone was detected only a few times. V and J are TRBV6-5 and TRBJ2-1; the D gene is possibly TRBD1 (6 bases). V gave up 6 bases and J gave up 5 bases, with 17 bases separating them. The CDR3 length is 15 residues. Germline values: CDR1 MNHEY, CDR2 SVGAGI. The CDR3 spells CASSPKQDRHNEQFF. The CDR3 DNA sequence: TGTGCCAGCAGCCCTAAGCAAGACAGGCACAATGAGCAGTTCTTC.

The chain has TRBV19 and TRBJ2-1, with 7 bases that match TRBD2. V lost 3 bases, J lost 6 bases, and 8 bases stayed unmatched. The CDR3 contains 15 residues. Germline V gene data show CDR1 as LNHDA and CDR2 as SQIVND (reference sequence). The CDR3 is CASSIGGRAINEQFF. The CDR3 DNA is TGTGCCAGTAGTATCGGGGGGAGGGCCATCAATGAGCAGTTCTTC.

The J gene is TRBJ1-4, the V gene TRBV19; weak D call: TRBD1 (6 bases). V was shortened by 6 bases and J by 3 bases, with 17 bases between the two germline ends. In germline, CDR1 is LNHDA, CDR2 SQIVND (reference sequence). The CDR3 sequence is 16 residues long. The CDR3 is CASRATQDSSNEKLFF. CDR3 DNA sequence: TGTGCCAGTAGAGCAACCCAGGACAGCTCTAATGAAAAACTGTTTTTT.

The gene calls are TRBV18 and TRBJ2-5; 8 bases fit TRBD2. The germline CDR1 and CDR2 sequences are KGHSH and LQKENI. The CDR3 loop spans 15 amino acids. V lost 3 bases, J lost 1 base, and 4 bases stayed unmatched. CDR3 in amino acids: CASSPFSGAQETQYF. In nucleotides, the CDR3 is TGTGCCAGCTCACCGTTTAGCGGGGCCCAAGAGACCCAGTACTTC. The full variable domain, completed using reference TRBV18 and TRBJ2-5, is NAGVMQNPRHLVRRRGQEARLRCSPMKGHSHVYWYRQLPEEGLKFMVYLQKENIIDESGMPKERFSAEFPKEGPSILRIQQVVRGDSAAYFCASSPFSGAQETQYFGPGTRLLVL.

This clone is a singleton in its sample. The chain joins TRBV6-6 to TRBJ1-1, with 9 bases matching TRBD1. Germline trimming cut 5 bases from V and 8 bases from J; bases unmatched to any gene: 9. The CDR3 extends over 14 amino acids. Germline CDR1 reads MNHNY; CDR2 reads SVGAGI (reference sequence). CDR3 in amino acids: CASSPTGGDMEAFF. CDR3 in DNA: TGTGCCAGCAGTCCGACAGGGGGAGATATGGAAGCTTTCTTT.

The rearrangement joins TRBV7-9 to TRBJ2-5; TRBD2 agrees at 7 bases. The CDR3 sequence is 14 residues long. Per germline, CDR1 SEHNR and CDR2 FQNEAQ (reference sequence). The V segment lost 3 bases and the J segment 2 bases; nucleotides outside the gene matches: 3. CDR3 in DNA: TGTGCCAGCAGCTTTCCTAGCGGTCAAGAGACCCAGTACTTC. As protein: CASSFPSGQETQYF.

The V call is TRBV28, the J call TRBJ2-2; TRBD2 aligns across 7 bases. The germline V gene has CDR1 MDHEN and CDR2 SYDVKM. Losses at the gene ends were 6 bases for V and 1 base for J; bases not matched to a gene: 8. The CDR3 totals 16 residues. The CDR3, as DNA: TGTGCCAGCAGCGCCCGGGACTACCTGAACACCGGGGAGCTGTTTTTT. It translates to CASSARDYLNTGELFF.